This T cell receptor (beta chain) originates from a study of blood T cell repertoires in COVID-19. About the study: T cells, B-cell-depleted T cells, or PBMCs provided the cDNA or gDNA that served as material.

Germline-derived CDR1 and CDR2 are SNHLY and FYNNEI. The CDR3 extends over 15 amino acids. J was trimmed by 8 bases and V by 9 bases; bases with no gene match: 15. Sequenced by immunoSEQ multiplex PCR; TCRdb stores in-frame clones only, minus some. The sample lists hundreds of thousands of clones, about 85% seen once, with approximately 12% in the top ten. The clonotype was recovered from a woman aged 18-29 years who had recovered from COVID-19. Source material: peripheral blood. The V gene is TRBV2, the J gene TRBJ1-2; 10 nucleotides align to TRBD1. The CDR3 reads CARLIRLGTGDGYTF. CDR3 bases: TGTGCCAGACTGATACGCCTCGGGACAGGGGACGGCTACACCTTC.